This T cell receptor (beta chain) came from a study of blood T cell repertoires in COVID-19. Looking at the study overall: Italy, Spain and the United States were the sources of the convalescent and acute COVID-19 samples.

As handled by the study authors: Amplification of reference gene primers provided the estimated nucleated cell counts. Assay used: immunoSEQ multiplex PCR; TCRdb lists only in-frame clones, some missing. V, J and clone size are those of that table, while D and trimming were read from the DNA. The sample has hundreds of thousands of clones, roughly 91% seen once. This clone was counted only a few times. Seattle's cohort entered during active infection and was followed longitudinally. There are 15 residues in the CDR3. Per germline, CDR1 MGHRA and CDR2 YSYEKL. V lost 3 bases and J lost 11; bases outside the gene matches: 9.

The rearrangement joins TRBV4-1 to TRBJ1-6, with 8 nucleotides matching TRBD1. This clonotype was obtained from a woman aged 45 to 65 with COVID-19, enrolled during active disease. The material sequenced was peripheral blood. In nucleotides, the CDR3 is TGCGCCAGCAGCCAGGGGACAGGCAGCGGGGCACCCCTCCACTTT. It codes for CASSQGTGSGAPLHF.